This T cell receptor beta chain was documented in a study of T cells after yellow fever vaccination. Study summary: The authors prepared low-cell-number fractions using SMART-Seq v4 Ultra Low Input. Overall study findings and caveats: Post-booster reappearance was seen for most primary-vaccination clones (nearly 97% CD4, about 90% CD8).

By 5'RACE template switching, TCR cDNA was produced, with a universal primer site and UMIs added in the process. In TCRdb, the 5' RACE reads were re-called with MiXCR into one record per CDR3 protein. There are 120,000 or so distinct CDR3 sequences in the sample; roughly 15% occur only once, and approximately 39% lies in the top ten. Comment on this clonotype: Its specificity is unknown.

V shed 2 bases, J shed 4 bases, and the junction held 10 bases outside the gene matches. Germline loops: CDR1 MNHNY, CDR2 SVGAGI (reference sequence). The CDR3 consists of 17 residues. The sequence was collected from a man aged 18 to 35 who received the YFV17D yellow fever vaccine. The chain has TRBV6-6 and TRBJ2-5, with 10 bases that match TRBD2. The sample here was CD8+ T cells sorted from PBMCs, taken 5 days after the yellow fever booster vaccination. CDR3 region: CASSYVTLLAGRETQYF. The CDR3 DNA is TGTGCCAGCAGTTACGTGACCTTACTAGCGGGGAGAGAGACCCAGTACTTC.